The 6 T cell receptor beta chains below come from one sample, sequenced in a study of cytomegalovirus exposure and HLA in healthy donors listed by TCRdb under 2017. Library prep was done by the immunoSEQ multiplex PCR assay. This is the immuneACCESS table as TCRdb keeps it, with only in-frame sequences that have V and J called. A part of the clones is gone; compared with another copy, unresolved V genes explain less than half, and the rest is unexplained. The sample data list fewer than 250,000 clones, and less than 85% of these were observed just once. Roughly 5.5% of the sample belongs to the ten largest clones. Sequencing used PBMCs. Receptors were obtained from a woman aged 18-35 years in good health and CMV-seronegative.

This rearrangement joins TRBV10-3 to TRBJ1-1, with D tentatively TRBD1 (5 bases). This CDR3 contains 13 residues. V was trimmed by 1 base and J by 4 bases, leaving 7 bases between them. Germline CDR1 reads ENHRY; CDR2 reads SYGVKD. CDR3 in DNA: TGTGCCATCAGTGAGTACGGGGGCACTGAAGCTTTCTTT. This codes for CAISEYGGTEAFF.

This clone showed up just a few times. The chain is built from TRBV2 and TRBJ1-2; 10 nucleotides line up with TRBD1. The V and J ends lost 0 bases and 6 bases, in that order; junction bases with no gene match: 4. CDR1 and CDR2 from the germline V gene are SNHLY and FYNNEI. CDR3 length equals 15 residues. This CDR3 is CASSEAGQGFDGYTF. Here the CDR3 DNA reads TGTGCCAGCAGTGAAGCGGGACAGGGGTTTGATGGCTACACCTTC.

The chain has TRBV5-1 and TRBJ1-1; D is possibly TRBD1 (5 bases). The CDR3 contains 14 residues. From germline, CDR1 is SGHRS and CDR2 YFSETQ. V lost 0 bases to trimming and J lost 1 base, with 7 bases between them. CDR3 residues: CASSLGQQNTEAFF. In nucleotides, the CDR3 is TGCGCCAGCAGCTTGGGACAGCAGAACACTGAAGCTTTCTTT.

The chain carries TRBV9 and TRBJ2-7, with D perhaps matching TRBD1 (6 bases). V lost 4 bases, J lost 5 bases, and 16 bases lay in between. Germline CDR1 reads SGDLS; CDR2 reads YYNGEE. This CDR3 spans 14 amino acids. The CDR3 reads CASSPSQRQDEQYF. The DNA of the CDR3 is TGTGCCAGCAGCCCGAGCCAACGACAGGACGAGCAGTACTTC.

The rearrangement links TRBV6-1 to TRBJ2-7; 9 nucleotides match TRBD1. Germline CDR1 and CDR2: MNHNS and SASEGT. After removal of 2 bases from V and 2 bases from J, the junction contained 4 bases not matched to a gene. The CDR3 totals 15 residues. This chain's CDR3 is CASSEWDREAYEQYF. In DNA, the CDR3 is TGTGCCAGCAGTGAATGGGACAGGGAAGCCTACGAGCAGTACTTC.

In this sample, this clone turned up once. The V and J genes are TRBV4-1 and TRBJ2-3, with D maybe TRBD1 (6 bases). Trimming shortened V by 7 bases and J by 6 bases, and 23 bases separated the two germline ends. The germline V gene has CDR1 MGHRA and CDR2 YSYEKL. The CDR3 consists of 16 residues. CDR3 loop: CASKGDGYYLPDTQYF. The CDR3, as DNA: TGCGCCAGCAAGGGGGACGGCTATTACCTCCCGGATACGCAGTATTTT.